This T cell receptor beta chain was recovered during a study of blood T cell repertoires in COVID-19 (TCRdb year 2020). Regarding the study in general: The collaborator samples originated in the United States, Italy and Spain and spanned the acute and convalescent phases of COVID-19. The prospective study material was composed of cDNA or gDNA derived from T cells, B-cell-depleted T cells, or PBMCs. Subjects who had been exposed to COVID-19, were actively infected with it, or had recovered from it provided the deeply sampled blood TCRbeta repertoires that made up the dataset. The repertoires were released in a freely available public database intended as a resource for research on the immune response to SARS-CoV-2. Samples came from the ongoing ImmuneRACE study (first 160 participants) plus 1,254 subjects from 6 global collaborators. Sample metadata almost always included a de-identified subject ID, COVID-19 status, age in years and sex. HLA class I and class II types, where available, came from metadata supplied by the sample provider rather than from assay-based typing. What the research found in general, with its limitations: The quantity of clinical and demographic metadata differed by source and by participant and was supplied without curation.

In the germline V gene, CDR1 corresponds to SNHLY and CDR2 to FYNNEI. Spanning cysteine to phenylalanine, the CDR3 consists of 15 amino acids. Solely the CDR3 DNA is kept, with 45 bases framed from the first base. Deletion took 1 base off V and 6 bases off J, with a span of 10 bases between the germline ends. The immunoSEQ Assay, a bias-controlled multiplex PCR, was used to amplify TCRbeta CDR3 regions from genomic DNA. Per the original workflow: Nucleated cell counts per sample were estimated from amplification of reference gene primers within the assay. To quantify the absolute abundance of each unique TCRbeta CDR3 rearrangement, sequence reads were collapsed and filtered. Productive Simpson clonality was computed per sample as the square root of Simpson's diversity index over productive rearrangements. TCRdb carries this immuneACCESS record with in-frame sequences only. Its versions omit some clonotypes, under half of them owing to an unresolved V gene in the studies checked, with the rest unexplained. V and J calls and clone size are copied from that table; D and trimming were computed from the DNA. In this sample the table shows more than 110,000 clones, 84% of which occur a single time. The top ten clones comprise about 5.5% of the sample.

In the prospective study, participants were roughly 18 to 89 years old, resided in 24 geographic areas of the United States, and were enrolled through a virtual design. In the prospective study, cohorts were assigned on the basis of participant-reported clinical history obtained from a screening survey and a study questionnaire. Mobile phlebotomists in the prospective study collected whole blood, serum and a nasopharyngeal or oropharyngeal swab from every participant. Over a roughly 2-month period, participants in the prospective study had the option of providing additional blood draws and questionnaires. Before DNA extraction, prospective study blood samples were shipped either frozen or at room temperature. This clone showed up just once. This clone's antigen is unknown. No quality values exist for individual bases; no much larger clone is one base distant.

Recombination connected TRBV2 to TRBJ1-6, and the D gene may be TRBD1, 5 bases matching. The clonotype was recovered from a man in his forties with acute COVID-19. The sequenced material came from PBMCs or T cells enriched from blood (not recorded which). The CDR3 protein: CASSEGPGPNSPLHF. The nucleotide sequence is TGTGCCAGCAGTGAAGGCCCAGGGCCTAATTCACCCCTCCACTTT.